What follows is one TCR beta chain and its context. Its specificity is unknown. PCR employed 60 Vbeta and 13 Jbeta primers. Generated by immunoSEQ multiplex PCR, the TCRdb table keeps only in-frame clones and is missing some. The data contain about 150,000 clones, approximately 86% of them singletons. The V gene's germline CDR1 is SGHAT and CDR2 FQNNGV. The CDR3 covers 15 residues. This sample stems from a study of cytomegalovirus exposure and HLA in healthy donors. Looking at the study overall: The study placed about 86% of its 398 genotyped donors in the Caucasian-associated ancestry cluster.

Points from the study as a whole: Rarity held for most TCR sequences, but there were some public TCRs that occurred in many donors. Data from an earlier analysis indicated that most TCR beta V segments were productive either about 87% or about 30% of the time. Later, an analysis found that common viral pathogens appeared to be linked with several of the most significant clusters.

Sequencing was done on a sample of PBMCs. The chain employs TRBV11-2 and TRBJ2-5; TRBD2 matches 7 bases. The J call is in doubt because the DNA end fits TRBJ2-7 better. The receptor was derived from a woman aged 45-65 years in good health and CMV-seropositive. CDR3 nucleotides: TGTGCCAGCAGCTTAGAAAGGACTAGTTCCTACGAGCAGTACTTC. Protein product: CASSLERTSSYEQYF.